This T cell receptor (beta chain) was profiled in a study of PD-L1 blockade in urothelial cancer. About the study: Beginning in about 2014, patients received atezolizumab, given as 1,200 mg intravenously every 3 weeks.

The protocol was immunoSEQ multiplex PCR, while the TCRdb copy is restricted to in-frame clones and leaves out a portion. The data contain about 36,000 clones, roughly 80% of them seen just once; the ten biggest clones take up about 10%. Time point specified: peripheral blood 6 weeks after treatment start. Germline CDR1 SGHAT, CDR2 FQDESV (reference sequence). The J segment lost 7 bases and the V segment lost 3 bases, leaving 9 bases of the junction unmatched. This CDR3 spans 15 amino acids. The chain is built from TRBV11-1 and TRBJ2-1; 7 positions match TRBD2. This clonotype originated in a middle-aged man with urothelial cancer. The source material was PBMCs, sampled around atezolizumab (anti-PD-L1) treatment. The chain's CDR3 is CASSFEGGPRNEQFF. The CDR3 coding sequence is TGTGCCAGCAGCTTCGAGGGAGGGCCGAGAAATGAGCAGTTCTTC.